One sample yielded the 2 T cell receptor beta chains listed below, sequenced in a study of shared T cell receptors in the human thymus. Clones were read by immunoSEQ multiplex PCR, and TCRdb kept only the in-frame ones, dropping some. Of hundreds of thousands of clones in the sample, around three quarters were seen once. The sample also formed part of further work on human thymus T cells.

Sequencing input: thymocytes. The receptors were sampled from a boy less than two years old with a congenital heart defect.

V gene TRBV28 combines with J gene TRBJ1-1; the D is unclear. Germline V lookup: CDR1 MDHEN, CDR2 SYDVKM. Trimming removed 1 base at V and 0 bases at J, with 6 bases between. This CDR3 has 14 amino acids. The CDR3 coding sequence is TGTGCCAGCAGTTTATCACCTATGAACACTGAAGCTTTCTTT. This sequence encodes CASSLSPMNTEAFF.

The V gene is TRBV27, the J gene TRBJ2-1; no clear D gene. The CDR3 consists of 15 residues. CDR1 is MNHEY and CDR2 is SMNVEV in the germline V gene (reference sequence). V lost 6 bases and J 2 bases, leaving 14 bases between the germline ends. CDR3: CASRPNSFPYNEQFF. For the CDR3, the DNA is TGTGCCAGCAGGCCAAACAGTTTCCCCTACAATGAGCAGTTCTTC.